Each of the 6 T cell receptor beta chains below was sequenced from the same sample in a study of blood T cell repertoires in COVID-19. The protocol was immunoSEQ multiplex PCR, while the TCRdb copy is restricted to in-frame clones and leaves out a portion. The table has over 50,000 clones, over 75% seen once; the top ten hold 10%. The specimen sequenced was peripheral blood. The source of these receptors is a human donor in a cohort sampled during active COVID-19.

This chain uses TRBV18 with TRBJ2-7; D is perhaps TRBD2 (6 bases). The CDR3 is 12 residues long. Germline CDR1 is KGHSH and CDR2 is LQKENI. V lost 2 bases, J lost 8 bases, and 10 bases lay in between. CDR3: CASSPTGGQQYF. CDR3 coding DNA: TGTGCCAGCTCACCAACCGGGGGTCAGCAGTACTTC.

V gene TRBV5-1 combines with J gene TRBJ2-3; 7 bases line up with TRBD2. Trimming cost V 4 bases and J 1 base; bases outside gene matches: 3. Germline V gene lookup returns CDR1 SGHRS and CDR2 YFSETQ. CDR3 size: 14 residues. The CDR3 loop reads CASSAGAGTDTQYF. The CDR3, as DNA: TGCGCCAGCAGCGCGGGAGCAGGCACAGATACGCAGTATTTT.

V usage is TRBV7-2 and J usage is TRBJ2-1; D is possibly TRBD2 (6 bases). Germline V gene sequence: CDR1 SGHTA, CDR2 FQGNSA. There are 15 residues in the CDR3. The germline V and J ends were trimmed by 5 bases and 2 bases, with 13 bases remaining between them. The DNA for the CDR3 is TGTGCCAGCAGCCCACGCTGGGGGGCCTACAATGAGCAGTTCTTC. Amino acids: CASSPRWGAYNEQFF. Based on the CDR3 plus reference TRBV7-2 and TRBJ2-1, the full variable domain is GAGVSQSPSNKVTEKGKDVELRCDPISGHTALYWYRQSLGQGLEFLIYFQGNSAPDKSGLPSDRFSAERTGGSVSTLTIQRTQQEDSAVYLCASSPRWGAYNEQFFGPGTRLTVL.

This rearrangement joins TRBV9 to TRBJ2-1; 8 nucleotides align to TRBD2. J gave up 3 bases and V 2 bases, and 1 base lay outside the gene matches. CDR3 size: 14 residues. Germline CDR1 and CDR2: SGDLS and YYNGEE. CDR3 coding DNA: TGTGCCAGCAGCGTCCGGGGGGGCTACAATGAGCAGTTCTTC. As protein: CASSVRGGYNEQFF.

J is TRBJ2-7 and V is TRBV5-1, with D possibly TRBD1 on 7 matching bases. This CDR3 is built from 15 residues. The germline CDR1 and CDR2 sequences are SGHRS and YFSETQ. Trimming removed 4 bases at V and 2 bases at J, with 16 bases between. The CDR3 sequence is CASSKNRGGAYEQYF. The CDR3 coding sequence is TGCGCCAGCAGCAAAAACAGGGGAGGAGCCTACGAGCAGTACTTC. The whole variable domain, filled in from reference TRBV5-1 and TRBJ2-7, reads KAGVTQTPRYLIKTRGQQVTLSCSPISGHRSVSWYQQTPGQGLQFLFEYFSETQRNKGNFPGRFSGRQFSNSRSEMNVSTLELGDSALYLCASSKNRGGAYEQYFGPGTRLTVT.

The chain links TRBV10-1 to TRBJ1-1; D might be TRBD1 (5 bases). V lost 3 bases to trimming and J lost 1 base, with 15 bases between them. Per the germline V gene, CDR1 is WNHNN and CDR2 is SYGVQD (reference sequence). This CDR3 spans 16 amino acids. The CDR3 here is CASSDGGVAANTEAFF. DNA of the CDR3: TGCGCCAGCAGTGACGGGGGGGTCGCGGCGAACACTGAAGCTTTCTTT.